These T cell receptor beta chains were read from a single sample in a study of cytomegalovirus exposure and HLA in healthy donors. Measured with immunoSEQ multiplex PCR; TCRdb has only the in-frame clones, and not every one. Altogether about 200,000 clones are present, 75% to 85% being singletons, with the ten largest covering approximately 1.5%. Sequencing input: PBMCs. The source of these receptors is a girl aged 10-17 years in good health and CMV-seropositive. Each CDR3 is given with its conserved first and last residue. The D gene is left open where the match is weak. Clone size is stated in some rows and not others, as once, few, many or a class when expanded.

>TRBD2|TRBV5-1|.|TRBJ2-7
TGCGCCAGCAGCCAATGGACTAGCGGCTCCTACGAGCAGTACTTC
CASSQWTSGSYEQYF
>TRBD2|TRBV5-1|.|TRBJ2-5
TGCGCCAGCAGCTTGGCGTTTAGCGGGGGCCTAGAGACCCAGTACTTC
CASSLAFSGGLETQYF
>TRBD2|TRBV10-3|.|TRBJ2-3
TGTGCCATCAGTGAGTCGACGGGACTAGCTACAGATACGCAGTATTTT
CAISESTGLATDTQYF
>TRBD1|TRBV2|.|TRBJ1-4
TGTGCCAGCAAATGGGACAGGGGTGGTGAAAAACTGTTTTTT
CASKWDRGGEKLFF
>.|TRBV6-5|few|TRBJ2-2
TGTGCCAGCAGACCGCTAGCGTCAAACACCGGGGAGCTGTTTTTT
CASRPLASNTGELFF
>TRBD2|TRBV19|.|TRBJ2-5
TGTGCCAGTAGTATAGTTAGCGGGGGGGCTGGGGAGACCCAGTACTTC
CASSIVSGGAGETQYF
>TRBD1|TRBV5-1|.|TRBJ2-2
TGCGCCAGCGGCCCCGGGACAGGGGTTACCGGGGAGCTGTTTTTT
CASGPGTGVTGELFF
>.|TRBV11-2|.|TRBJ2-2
TGTGCCAGCAGCTTAGGGTGGCGGTCCTCGAACACCGGGGAGCTGTTTTTT
CASSLGWRSSNTGELFF
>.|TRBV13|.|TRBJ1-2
TGTGCCAGCAGCTCCTATCACAGGGAAGGCTACACCTTC
CASSSYHREGYTF
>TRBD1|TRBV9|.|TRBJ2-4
TGTGCCAGCAGCGGTAACAGGGGGGAGGCCAAAAACATTCAGTACTTC
CASSGNRGEAKNIQYF
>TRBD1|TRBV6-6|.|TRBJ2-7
TGTGCCAGCAGGACACAGGGGTCCCACGAGCAGTACTTC
CASRTQGSHEQYF
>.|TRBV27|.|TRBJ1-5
TGTGCCAGATCAGGACGGGGGGAAAATCAGCCCCAGCATTTT
CARSGRGENQPQHF
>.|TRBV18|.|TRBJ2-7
TGTGCCAGCAAACAATCAGGGATCTACGAGCAGTACTTC
CASKQSGIYEQYF
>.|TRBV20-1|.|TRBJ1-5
TGCAGTGCTAGGGTGGGCCCGGCCCAGCATTTT
CSARVGPAQHF
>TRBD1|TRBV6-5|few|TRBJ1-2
TGTGCCAGCAGGGCCGACAGGGCTGCTCATGGCTACACCTTC
CASRADRAAHGYTF
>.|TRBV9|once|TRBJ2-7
TGTGCCAGCAGCGTAGCTGGGAGAGAGCAGTACTTC
CASSVAGREQYF
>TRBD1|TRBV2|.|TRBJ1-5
TGTGCCAGCAGACTCGGGACAGGGGGAAATCAGCCCCAGCATTTT
CASRLGTGGNQPQHF
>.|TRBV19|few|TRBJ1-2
TGTGCCAGTAGTATAGCCGGGACACCACCGAACTATGGCTACACCTTC
CASSIAGTPPNYGYTF
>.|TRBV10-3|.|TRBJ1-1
TGTGCCACCCATTCGGGGACTGAAGCTTTCTTC
CATHSGTEAFF
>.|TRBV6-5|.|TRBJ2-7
TGTGCCAGCAGTTACTCCTGGTCCAGCTCCTACGAGCAGTACTTC
CASSYSWSSSYEQYF
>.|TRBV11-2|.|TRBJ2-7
TGTGCCAGCAGCTACGACGGCTGGGGGGGCGGGTACGAGCAGTACTTC
CASSYDGWGGGYEQYF
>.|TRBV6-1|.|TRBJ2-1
TGTGCCAGCAGTGAAACCCCGACTAGTTCCAATGAGCAGTTCTTC
CASSETPTSSNEQFF
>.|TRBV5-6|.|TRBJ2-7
TGTGCCAGCAGCTTGATGGGGGGTGGGACAGTGAGACTCGGGAACGAGCAGTACTTC
CASSLMGGGTVRLGNEQYF
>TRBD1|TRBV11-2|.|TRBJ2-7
TGTGCCAGCAGCCGTGGGACAGGCAACGAGCAGTACTTC
CASSRGTGNEQYF
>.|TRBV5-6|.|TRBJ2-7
TGTGCCAGCAGCTTGCCAGGGGGGCGCTACGAGCAGTACTTC
CASSLPGGRYEQYF
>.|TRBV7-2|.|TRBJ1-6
TGTGCCAGCAGCACGAGTAACAATTCACCCCTCCACTTT
CASSTSNNSPLHF
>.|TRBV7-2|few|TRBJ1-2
TGTGCCAGCAGCACACAGGGAGGGCCGTTCTATGGCTACACCTTC
CASSTQGGPFYGYTF
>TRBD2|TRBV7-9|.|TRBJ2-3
TGTGCCAGCAGCCTGAGCGGGGGCACAGATACGCAGTATTTT
CASSLSGGTDTQYF
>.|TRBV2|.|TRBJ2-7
TGTTTCAAGCAGAAGGCGGCATACGAGCAGTACTTC
CFKQKAAYEQYF
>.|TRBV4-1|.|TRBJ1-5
TGCGCCAGCAGCCCGGTTTTACTTCAGCCCCAGCATTTT
CASSPVLLQPQHF
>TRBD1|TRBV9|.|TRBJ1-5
TGTGCCAGCAGTAGGGACAGGGATCAGCCCCAGCATTTT
CASSRDRDQPQHF